The 26 T cell receptor beta chains below were found in one sample sequenced in a study of blood T cell repertoires in COVID-19. Assay used: immunoSEQ multiplex PCR; TCRdb lists only in-frame clones, some missing. The table shows 200,000 to 250,000 clones, with roughly 83% occurring only once. The sample was peripheral blood. All receptors derive from a woman of 80 years or more with COVID-19, enrolled during active disease.

The chain recombines TRBV3-1 (or the pseudogene TRBV3-2) with TRBJ2-1; 9 positions match TRBD1. The CDR3 has 16 residues. The J segment lost 4 bases and the V segment lost 4 bases, leaving 8 bases of the junction unmatched. The germline V gene has CDR1 LGHDT and CDR2 YNNKEL (reference sequence). The CDR3 sequence is CASSPRSGTGYNEQFF. The CDR3 DNA is TGTGCCAGCAGCCCTCGAAGTGGGACAGGGTACAATGAGCAGTTCTTC.

The chain carries TRBV11-2 and TRBJ1-2, with TRBD1 matching over 7 bases. Germline trimming cut 5 bases from V and 4 bases from J; bases unmatched to any gene: 10. The CDR3 covers 15 residues. Germline values: CDR1 SGHAT, CDR2 FQNNGV. CDR3 nucleotide sequence: TGTGCCAGCAGCCGGCAGGGCCGGACAGGCTATGGCTACACCTTC. Amino acid sequence: CASSRQGRTGYGYTF. Looking up the rest from reference TRBV11-2 and TRBJ1-2 gives the full variable domain: EAGVAQSPRYKIIEKRQSVAFWCNPISGHATLYWYQQILGQGPKLLIQFQNNGVVDDSQLPKDRFSAERLKGVDSTLKIQPAKLEDSAVYLCASSRQGRTGYGYTFGSGTRLTVV.

The chain couples TRBV30 to TRBJ1-6, with a tentative D call TRBD1 (5 bases). This CDR3 has 14 amino acids. Germline V CDR1 and CDR2: GTSNPN, SVGIG (reference sequence). Between the trimmed V and J ends, which lost 2 bases and 6 bases, there was a span of 11 bases. The CDR3 nucleotides are TGTGCCTGGAGTAAGGGGTCAGCTAATTCACCCCTCCACTTT. Protein product: CAWSKGSANSPLHF.

This sequence joins TRBV5-1 and TRBJ1-1; D unclear. Germline CDR1 reads SGHRS; CDR2 reads YFSETQ. There are 14 residues in the CDR3. V shed 7 bases and J shed 6 bases, with 19 bases lying between them. The CDR3: CASSREGLVAEAFF. The CDR3 DNA follows: TGCGCCAGCTCCCGGGAGGGTTTGGTCGCTGAAGCTTTCTTT.

The chain recombines TRBV19 with TRBJ2-7; TRBD1 matches at 9 bases. The CDR3 extends over 15 amino acids. Germline loops: CDR1 LNHDA, CDR2 SQIVND (reference sequence). With 5 bases clipped from V and 5 bases from J, the junction kept 10 bases outside the gene matches. Here the CDR3 reads CASSRPGQGTHEQYF. The DNA for the CDR3 is TGTGCCAGTAGTCGACCGGGACAGGGCACCCACGAGCAGTACTTC.

The V call is TRBV5-4, the J call TRBJ2-1, with TRBD2 matching 7 bases. The CDR3 is 15 residues long. J gave up 8 bases and V 0 bases, and 8 bases lay outside the gene matches. Germline values: CDR1 SGHNT, CDR2 YYREEE (reference sequence). CDR3 in amino acids: CASSLGLAGVDEQFF. Written as DNA, the CDR3 is TGTGCCAGCAGCTTGGGACTAGCAGGTGTTGATGAGCAGTTCTTC.

The gene calls are TRBV6-5 and TRBJ1-3; TRBD1 matches 9 bases. The V gene end was trimmed by 6 bases and the J gene end by 8 bases; junction bases not matched to a gene: 5. CDR1 is MNHEY, CDR2 SVGAGI, per germline. The CDR3 loop spans 13 amino acids. The CDR3 coding sequence is TGTGCCAGCAGGGACAGGGGTATGGACACCATATATTTT. As protein: CASRDRGMDTIYF.

This clone came up once. The chain recombines TRBV15 with TRBJ1-2, with D perhaps matching TRBD1 (5 bases). This CDR3 has 15 residues. Trimming shortened V by 0 bases and J by 8 bases, and 16 bases separated the two germline ends. Germline V gives CDR1 LNHNV, CDR2 YYDKDF (reference sequence). CDR3 coding DNA: TGTGCCACCAGCAGAGAGGCTACAGGTATTTTCGGCTACACCTTC. This gives the protein CATSREATGIFGYTF. Full variable domain (missing parts from reference TRBV15 and TRBJ1-2): DAMVIQNPRYQVTQFGKPVTLSCSQTLNHNVMYWYQQKSSQAPKLLFHYYDKDFNNEADTPDNFQSRRPNTSFCFLDIRSPGLGDTAMYLCATSREATGIFGYTFGSGTRLTVV.

The J gene is TRBJ1-1, the V gene TRBV5-5; the D gene is possibly TRBD1 (5 bases). Germline CDR1 reads SGHKS; CDR2 reads YYEKEE (reference sequence). The CDR3 has 13 amino acids. The ends were cut back, 4 bases at V and 3 bases at J, with 10 bases in the middle. In DNA form, the CDR3 reads TGTGCCAGCAGCCTGCAGGGTCACACTGAAGCTTTCTTT. Its translation: CASSLQGHTEAFF.

The J gene is TRBJ1-1, the V gene TRBV28; unclear D gene. From germline, CDR1 is MDHEN and CDR2 SYDVKM. V lost 10 bases and J 3 bases, leaving 12 bases between the germline ends. The CDR3 has 12 residues. Written as DNA, the CDR3 is TGTGCCACCGAAAGCGCATACACTGAAGCTTTCTTT. Translation: CATESAYTEAFF.

V is TRBV2 and J is TRBJ2-5; 9 bases map to TRBD2. V lost 4 bases and J lost 5; bases outside the gene matches: 5. This CDR3 is 14 amino acids long. The germline CDR1 and CDR2 sequences are SNHLY and FYNNEI. The CDR3 DNA sequence: TGTGCCAGCAGTGTTGCGGGGGGGAGGGAGACCCAGTACTTC. This translates into CASSVAGGRETQYF.

This chain joins TRBV28 and TRBJ1-4, with TRBD1 as a possible D gene (6 bases). Deletions cut 5 bases from V and 8 bases from J, with 15 bases between. Germline CDR1 reads MDHEN; CDR2 reads SYDVKM. This CDR3 is 14 amino acids long. The CDR3 spells CASSRSGGNEKLFF. The DNA for the CDR3 is TGTGCCAGCAGTCGATCGGGGGGCAACGAAAAACTGTTTTTT.

V gene TRBV2 combines with J gene TRBJ1-1; D gene unclear. Germline CDR1 is SNHLY and CDR2 is FYNNEI. Trimming shortened V by 6 bases and J by 0 bases, and 5 bases separated the two germline ends. The CDR3 has 12 amino acids. CDR3: CASRSMNTEAFF. Written as DNA, the CDR3 is TGTGCCAGCAGATCAATGAACACTGAAGCTTTCTTT.

About this clone itself: The same CDR3 can be traced to other DNA sequences in this sample. The chain carries TRBV6-5 and TRBJ1-5; D uncertain. Trimming removed 6 bases from V and 4 bases from J, with 4 bases in between. Looked up from germline, CDR1 is MNHEY and CDR2 is SVGAGI. The length of the CDR3 is 11 residues. CDR3 sequence: CASRRNQPQHF. The CDR3 nucleotides read TGTGCCAGCAGGAGAAATCAGCCCCAGCATTTT.

The sample holds a few counts of this clone. CDR3 coding DNA: TGTGCCAGCAGCTTAGAGAGGCTCGAAGCTTTCTTT. Protein sequence: CASSLERLEAFF. V and J are TRBV7-2 and TRBJ1-1, with D uncertain. The CDR3 has 12 amino acids. The germline V gene encodes CDR1 SGHTA and CDR2 FQGNSA. V lost 1 base, J lost 8 bases, and 8 bases lay in between.

The chain joins TRBV4-2 to TRBJ1-3; D not certain. The V end lost 0 bases, the J end lost 0 bases, and 9 bases lay between the germline ends. The germline V gene has CDR1 LGHNA and CDR2 YNFKEQ. CDR3 length: 16 amino acids. The CDR3 DNA follows: TGTGCCAGCAGCCAAGAGGCAGGCTACTCTGGAAACACCATATATTTT. This codes for CASSQEAGYSGNTIYF.

This chain connects TRBV11-2 to TRBJ1-6, with D perhaps matching TRBD1 (5 bases). Germline V gene lookup returns CDR1 SGHAT and CDR2 FQNNGV. The ends were cut back, 5 bases at V and 11 bases at J, with 10 bases in the middle. The CDR3 loop spans 12 amino acids. CDR3 region: CASSLQQAPLHF. The CDR3 region has the DNA TGTGCCAGCAGCCTACAACAGGCACCCCTCCACTTT.

This clone was found once. V is TRBV5-1 and J is TRBJ2-5, with D possibly TRBD1 on 5 matching bases. This CDR3 comprises 13 residues. Germline V gene sequence: CDR1 SGHRS, CDR2 YFSETQ. Between the trimmed V and J ends, which lost 0 bases and 6 bases, there was a span of 9 bases. CDR3 coding DNA: TGCGCCAGCAGCTTGGAAAGGGGAAAGACCCAGTACTTC. Encoded protein: CASSLERGKTQYF.

The J gene is TRBJ1-5, the V gene TRBV24-1, with D perhaps matching TRBD1 (5 bases). V was cut by 3 bases and J by 4 bases, with 9 bases left in between. Germline assignment: CDR1 KGHDR and CDR2 SFDVKD. The CDR3 runs to 14 residues. The CDR3 sequence: CATSDQQGNQPQHF. Here the CDR3 DNA reads TGTGCCACCAGTGATCAGCAGGGAAATCAGCCCCAGCATTTT.

V usage is TRBV10-1 and J usage is TRBJ1-4, with 11 bases matching TRBD1. The V gene end was trimmed by 6 bases and the J gene end by 0 bases; junction bases not matched to a gene: 3. Germline CDR1 is WNHNN and CDR2 is SYGVQD (reference sequence). The CDR3 has 16 amino acids. CDR3 DNA: TGCGCCAGCAGCCCGGGACAGGGGGCAACTAATGAAAAACTGTTTTTT. Translated, it gives CASSPGQGATNEKLFF.

This clone has just one count. The chain couples TRBV3-1 (or the pseudogene TRBV3-2) to TRBJ1-6; D possibly corresponds to TRBD1 (6 bases). This CDR3 comprises 14 residues. Germline assignment: CDR1 LGHDT and CDR2 YNNKEL (reference sequence). V lost 2 bases, J lost 10 bases, and 12 bases lay in between. The CDR3 loop reads CASSQSGEKSPLHF. The CDR3 bases are TGTGCCAGCAGCCAATCAGGGGAGAAATCACCCCTCCACTTT.

This rearrangement joins TRBV5-5 to TRBJ1-2, with D perhaps matching TRBD1 (6 bases). V was trimmed by 2 bases and J by 3 bases, leaving 14 bases between them. Per germline, CDR1 SGHKS and CDR2 YYEKEE (reference sequence). The CDR3 runs 15 residues. CDR3 nucleotides: TGTGCCAGCAGCTTTGAAGGACAGACCTACTATGGCTACACCTTC. Its protein is CASSFEGQTYYGYTF.

This rearrangement joins TRBV4-2 to TRBJ2-4; D gene ambiguous. Germline-derived CDR1 and CDR2 are LGHNA and YNFKEQ. CDR3 length equals 16 residues. Trimming stripped 1 base from V and 1 base from J, with 11 bases between. CDR3: CASSQGQIGAKNIQYF. DNA for the CDR3: TGTGCCAGCAGCCAAGGGCAGATCGGGGCCAAAAACATTCAGTACTTC.

V and J are TRBV9 and TRBJ1-4; the D gene is possibly TRBD1 (6 bases). Germline assignment: CDR1 SGDLS and CDR2 YYNGEE. This CDR3 contains 13 residues. V was cut by 4 bases and J by 7 bases, with 11 bases left in between. CDR3 nucleotide sequence: TGTGCCAGCAGCCCCCGGACAGCTGAAAAACTGTTTTTT. Its protein product is CASSPRTAEKLFF. Variable domain in full (rest from reference TRBV9 and TRBJ1-4): DSGVTQTPKHLITATGQRVTLRCSPRSGDLSVYWYQQSLDQGLQFLIQYYNGEERAKGNILERFSAQQFPDLHSELNLSSLELGDSALYFCASSPRTAEKLFFGSGTQLSVL.

The V gene is TRBV5-1, the J gene TRBJ1-3, with a weak D call TRBD1 (6 bases). Germline values: CDR1 SGHRS, CDR2 YFSETQ. V gave up 6 bases and J gave up 4 bases, with 14 bases separating them. This CDR3 has 14 residues. Written as DNA, the CDR3 is TGCGCCAGCAAACAGGGCGCCGCGGGAAACACCATATATTTT. This translates into CASKQGAAGNTIYF.

The sample holds a few counts of this clone. The chain recombines TRBV3-1 (or the pseudogene TRBV3-2) with TRBJ1-2; 9 nucleotides align to TRBD1. CDR1 is LGHDT, CDR2 YNNKEL, per germline (reference sequence). Trimming at V came to 2 bases and at J to 3 bases, leaving 7 bases not matched to a gene. This CDR3 contains 16 residues. CDR3 coding DNA: TGTGCCAGCAGCCAACTGTACGGACAGGGGCACTATGGCTACACCTTC. Its translation is CASSQLYGQGHYGYTF.